The clone carrying this TCR beta chain was seen ten or more times. Its target is unknown. This sample stems from a study of T-cell reconstitution after alpha-beta-depleted transplantation in children. Broader study findings: Newly generated T cells supplied most T-cell counts and diversity one year post-transplant.

This CDR3 is 15 amino acids long. Trimming cost V 5 bases and J 0 bases, with 13 bases left between them. Germline V gives CDR1 LGHDT, CDR2 YNNKEL (reference sequence). Preparation of the TCRbeta library was carried out with unique molecular identifiers. MiXCR was run by TCRdb on the PCR reads, yielding one entry per CDR3 protein. The sample carries 330,000 or so distinct CDR3 sequences, 9.5% to 13% recorded once. This TCR came from a boy under two years old with acute myeloid leukemia, due to receive a stem cell transplant. The V gene is TRBV3-1, the J gene TRBJ1-1; D is undetermined. The source material was PBMCs, sampled before TCRalphabeta/CD19-depleted stem cell transplant. Here the CDR3 DNA reads TGTGCCAGCAGCGGGTCGTGGGAGTTGAACACTGAAGCTTTCTTT. This codes for CASSGSWELNTEAFF.